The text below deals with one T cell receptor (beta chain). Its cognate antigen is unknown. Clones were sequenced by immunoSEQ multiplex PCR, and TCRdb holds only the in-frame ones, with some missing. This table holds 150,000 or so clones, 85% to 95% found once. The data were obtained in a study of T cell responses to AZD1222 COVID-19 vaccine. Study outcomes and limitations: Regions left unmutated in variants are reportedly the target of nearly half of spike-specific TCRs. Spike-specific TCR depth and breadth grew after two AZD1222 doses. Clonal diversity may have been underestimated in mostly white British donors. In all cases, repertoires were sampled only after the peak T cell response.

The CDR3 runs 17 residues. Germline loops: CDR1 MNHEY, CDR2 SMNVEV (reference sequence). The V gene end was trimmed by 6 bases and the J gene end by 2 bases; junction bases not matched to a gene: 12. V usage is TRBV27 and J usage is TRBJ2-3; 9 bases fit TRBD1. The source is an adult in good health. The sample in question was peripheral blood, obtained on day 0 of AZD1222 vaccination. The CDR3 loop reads CASSSKAGQGVTDTQYF. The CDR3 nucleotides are TGTGCCAGCAGCTCAAAAGCGGGACAGGGTGTCACAGATACGCAGTATTTT.